Below, 21 T cell receptor beta chains from the same sample are listed, as sequenced in a study of blood T cell repertoires in COVID-19. Clones were sequenced by immunoSEQ multiplex PCR, and TCRdb holds only the in-frame ones, with some missing. This sample has some 150,000 clones, with about 73% found just once. Sequencing input: peripheral blood. These receptors were taken from an elderly man with acute or convalescent COVID-19.

The chain joins TRBV7-9 to TRBJ2-1; D possibly corresponds to TRBD1 (6 bases). This CDR3 has 15 residues. Germline V lookup: CDR1 SEHNR, CDR2 FQNEAQ (reference sequence). V was pared by 5 bases and J by 3 bases, with 14 bases between. CDR3 sequence: CASSPRTELYNEQFF. The CDR3 coding sequence is TGTGCCAGCAGCCCCCGGACAGAGCTCTACAATGAGCAGTTCTTC.

The chain joins TRBV5-1 to TRBJ2-3; 14 bases fit TRBD2. This CDR3 is 18 amino acids long. The germline V gene encodes CDR1 SGHRS and CDR2 YFSETQ. J lost 0 bases, V lost 4 bases, and 7 bases had no gene match. The CDR3 reads CASSVGTSGGSSTDTQYF. CDR3 nucleotides: TGCGCCAGCAGCGTAGGGACTAGCGGGGGCTCTAGCACAGATACGCAGTATTTT. Combining the CDR3 with reference TRBV5-1 and TRBJ2-3 gives the whole variable domain KAGVTQTPRYLIKTRGQQVTLSCSPISGHRSVSWYQQTPGQGLQFLFEYFSETQRNKGNFPGRFSGRQFSNSRSEMNVSTLELGDSALYLCASSVGTSGGSSTDTQYFGPGTRLTVL.

V usage is TRBV5-1 and J usage is TRBJ1-3; D unresolved. V lost 0 bases, J lost 0 bases, and 10 bases lay in between. Germline V CDR1 and CDR2: SGHRS, YFSETQ. The CDR3 totals 16 residues. CDR3 sequence reads: CASSLVSETSGNTIYF. CDR3 bases: TGCGCCAGCAGCTTGGTCTCGGAGACCTCTGGAAACACCATATATTTT. Drawing the rest from reference TRBV5-1 and TRBJ1-3, the complete variable domain is KAGVTQTPRYLIKTRGQQVTLSCSPISGHRSVSWYQQTPGQGLQFLFEYFSETQRNKGNFPGRFSGRQFSNSRSEMNVSTLELGDSALYLCASSLVSETSGNTIYFGEGSWLTVV.

The chain couples TRBV12-3 or TRBV12-4 to TRBJ1-5; D may be TRBD1 (6 bases). Trimming pared 5 bases from V and 1 base from J, leaving 6 bases between. This CDR3 region has 13 residues. This CDR3 is CASSQGSNQPQHF. CDR3 nucleotides: TGTGCCAGCAGTCAGGGGAGCAATCAGCCCCAGCATTTT.

This chain uses TRBV19 with TRBJ1-2; a weak D match, TRBD1 (5 bases). Germline lookup yields CDR1 LNHDA and CDR2 SQIVND (reference sequence). V lost 6 bases, J lost 6 bases, and 14 bases lay in between. The CDR3 has 13 amino acids. CDR3 amino acids: CASSVQVLNGYTF. In DNA, the CDR3 is TGTGCCAGTAGCGTACAGGTCCTGAATGGCTACACCTTC.

This clone was seen a few times. The rearrangement joins TRBV30 to TRBJ1-4; 8 positions match TRBD1. Germline V gene lookup returns CDR1 GTSNPN and CDR2 SVGIG (reference sequence). CDR3 length: 13 amino acids. The J segment lost 7 bases and the V segment lost 2 bases, leaving 3 bases of the junction unmatched. The DNA for the CDR3 is TGTGCCTGGAGTTCAGGGGGCGGTGAAAAACTGTTTTTT. As protein: CAWSSGGGEKLFF. The variable domain in full, with the rest retrieved from reference TRBV30 and TRBJ1-4, is SQTIHQWPATLVQPVGSPLSLECTVEGTSNPNLYWYRQAAGRGLQLLFYSVGIGQISSEVPQNLSASRPQDRQFILSSKKLLLSDSGFYLCAWSSGGGEKLFFGSGTQLSVL.

This clone was recorded a few times. The chain is built from TRBV6-6 and TRBJ2-7, with 7 bases fitting TRBD1. CDR3 size: 14 residues. Germline lookup yields CDR1 MNHNY and CDR2 SVGAGI (reference sequence). V was clipped by 6 bases and J by 2 bases; unmatched bases: 7. The CDR3 spells CASRLTGSTYEQYF. In nucleotides, the CDR3 is TGTGCCAGCAGACTGACAGGGTCCACCTACGAGCAGTACTTC.

The chain employs TRBV7-8 and TRBJ2-3, with D unclear. Looked up from germline, CDR1 is SGHVS and CDR2 is FQNEAQ. This CDR3 is built from 16 residues. V was trimmed by 3 bases and J by 5 bases, leaving 18 bases between them. CDR3 coding DNA: TGTGCCAGCAGCTTGACGGCGGCTCCCAAGGTAGATACGCAGTATTTT. This translates into CASSLTAAPKVDTQYF.

This chain links TRBV7-8 with TRBJ2-4; 12 bases are a match to TRBD2. This CDR3 region has 16 residues. V was clipped by 5 bases and J by 4 bases; unmatched bases: 6. Germline V CDR1 and CDR2: SGHVS, FQNEAQ. The CDR3 region has the DNA TGTGCCAGCAGCATTCTAGCGGGGGGGCCAAAAAACATTCAGTACTTC. Translating gives CASSILAGGPKNIQYF.

This clone has only a few counts. The chain is built from TRBV2 and TRBJ2-7; no reliable D call. The germline V and J ends were trimmed by 6 bases and 3 bases, with 12 bases remaining between them. The germline CDR1 and CDR2 sequences are SNHLY and FYNNEI. The length of the CDR3 is 13 residues. The CDR3 DNA follows: TGTGCCAGCAGCCGCACAGAGAGCTACGAGCAGTACTTC. Translating gives CASSRTESYEQYF.

This chain uses TRBV7-2 with TRBJ1-2, with TRBD1 matching over 7 bases. CDR1 is SGHTA and CDR2 is FQGNSA in the germline V gene. J gave up 4 bases and V 6 bases, and 8 bases lay outside the gene matches. CDR3 length equals 14 residues. In nucleotides, the CDR3 is TGTGCCAGCAGAAGTGACAGGGCATCCTATGGCTACACCTTC. Residues: CASRSDRASYGYTF.

The rearrangement uses TRBV7-3 and TRBJ2-3; D gene uncertain. The CDR3 is 14 amino acids. Per the germline V gene, CDR1 is SGHTA and CDR2 is FQGTGA. Trimming removed 3 bases at V and 0 bases at J, with 7 bases between. CDR3 sequence reads: CASSFMSSTDTQYF. In DNA, the CDR3 is TGTGCCAGCAGCTTCATGAGTAGCACAGATACGCAGTATTTT. The whole variable domain, filled in from reference TRBV7-3 and TRBJ2-3, reads GAGVSQTPSNKVTEKGKYVELRCDPISGHTALYWYRQSLGQGPEFLIYFQGTGAADDSGLPNDRFFAVRPEGSVSTLKIQRTERGDSAVYLCASSFMSSTDTQYFGPGTRLTVL.

The rearrangement uses TRBV9 and TRBJ2-3, with 9 bases aligning to TRBD1. The CDR3 contains 16 residues. Germline CDR1 is SGDLS and CDR2 is YYNGEE. Germline trimming cut 3 bases from V and 3 bases from J; bases unmatched to any gene: 8. The CDR3 reads CASSARQGGGTDTQYF. The CDR3 DNA sequence: TGTGCCAGCAGCGCCAGACAGGGGGGAGGGACAGATACGCAGTATTTT.

V and J are TRBV10-3 and TRBJ2-3; TRBD2 agrees at 9 bases. V gave up 3 bases and J gave up 0 bases; unmatched junction bases: 10. Germline assignment: CDR1 ENHRY and CDR2 SYGVKD. CDR3 size: 18 residues. The DNA of the CDR3 is TGTGCCATCAGTGAAGGGTTGACTAGCGGCGATAGCACAGATACGCAGTATTTT. Residues: CAISEGLTSGDSTDTQYF.

Here the CDR3 DNA reads TGTGCCAGCAGCTTAGGTCTAGTCGGTTCGGTAGATACGCAGTATTTT. It specifies CASSLGLVGSVDTQYF. The chain joins TRBV7-9 to TRBJ2-3; unclear D gene. The V end lost 1 base, the J end lost 5 bases, and 16 bases lay between the germline ends. Germline loops: CDR1 SEHNR, CDR2 FQNEAQ (reference sequence). The CDR3 runs to 16 residues.

V usage is TRBV9 and J usage is TRBJ2-7; D perhaps matches TRBD1 (6 bases). Germline lookup yields CDR1 SGDLS and CDR2 YYNGEE. This CDR3 spans 15 amino acids. V lost 1 base, J lost 2 bases, and 13 bases lay in between. The CDR3 DNA is TGTGCCAGCAGCGTAAGGGCAGGGGAGCCCTACGAGCAGTACTTC. This encodes CASSVRAGEPYEQYF. The full variable domain, rest sourced from reference TRBV9 and TRBJ2-7, is DSGVTQTPKHLITATGQRVTLRCSPRSGDLSVYWYQQSLDQGLQFLIQYYNGEERAKGNILERFSAQQFPDLHSELNLSSLELGDSALYFCASSVRAGEPYEQYFGPGTRLTVT.

The chain has TRBV11-2 and TRBJ2-3, with TRBD1 matching over 7 bases. CDR3 length: 14 amino acids. The germline V gene has CDR1 SGHAT and CDR2 FQNNGV. After removal of 5 bases from V and 0 bases from J, the junction contained 2 bases not matched to a gene. CDR3 residues: CASSRDRSTDTQYF. CDR3 nucleotide sequence: TGTGCCAGCAGCCGGGACAGAAGCACAGATACGCAGTATTTT.

This sequence joins TRBV7-3 and TRBJ1-2, with D maybe TRBD1 (5 bases). The length of the CDR3 is 14 residues. The ends were cut back, 5 bases at V and 5 bases at J, with 15 bases in the middle. Germline loops: CDR1 SGHTA, CDR2 FQGTGA. The CDR3, as DNA: TGTGCCAGCAGCGACGGGGGACCCACGTATGGCTACACCTTC. Its translation: CASSDGGPTYGYTF.

This chain joins TRBV3-1 (or the pseudogene TRBV3-2) and TRBJ2-3, with D maybe TRBD1 (6 bases). Germline loops: CDR1 LGHDT, CDR2 YNNKEL (reference sequence). The CDR3 totals 15 residues. Trimming removed 5 bases from V and 2 bases from J, with 14 bases in between. CDR3 sequence reads: CASSITDSYTDTQYF. The DNA of the CDR3 is TGTGCCAGCAGCATAACGGACAGTTACACAGATACGCAGTATTTT.

This clone was seen a few times. The chain recombines TRBV25-1 with TRBJ1-1; D is undetermined. V gave up 7 bases and J gave up 10 bases, with 13 bases separating them. Per the germline V gene, CDR1 is MGHDK and CDR2 is SYGVNS. CDR3 length: 11 residues. The CDR3 is CASKVGGRAFF. CDR3 nucleotide sequence: TGTGCCAGCAAAGTCGGCGGTAGAGCTTTCTTT.

This clone appeared a few times. The chain links TRBV19 to TRBJ1-1; no clear D gene. CDR3 size: 16 residues. V dropped 1 base and J dropped 4 bases, with 16 bases sitting between them. Germline loops: CDR1 LNHDA, CDR2 SQIVND (reference sequence). CDR3 protein: CASSIGPRGRGTEAFF. In DNA form, the CDR3 reads TGTGCCAGTAGTATAGGACCCCGGGGTCGAGGCACTGAAGCTTTCTTT.